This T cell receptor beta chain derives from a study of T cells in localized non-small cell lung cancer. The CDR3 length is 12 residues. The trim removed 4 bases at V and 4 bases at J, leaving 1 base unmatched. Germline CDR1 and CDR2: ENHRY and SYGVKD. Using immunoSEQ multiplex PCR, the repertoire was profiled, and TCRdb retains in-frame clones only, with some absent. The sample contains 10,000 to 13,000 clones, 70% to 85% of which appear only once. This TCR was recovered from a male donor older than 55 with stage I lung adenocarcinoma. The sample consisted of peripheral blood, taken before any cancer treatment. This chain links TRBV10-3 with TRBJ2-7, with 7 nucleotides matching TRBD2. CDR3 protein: CAISGGGYEQYF. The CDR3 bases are TGTGCCATCAGTGGGGGGGGTTACGAGCAGTACTTC.